This T cell receptor (beta chain) was sequenced for a study of OX40 agonist ivuxolimab in advanced cancers. Looking at the study overall: The costimulatory receptor OX40 (CD134) was targeted by ivuxolimab, a fully human IgG2 agonistic monoclonal antibody. A male proportion of roughly 80% and a mean age of around 60 years, ranging from about 23 to 79, were recorded for the dose-escalation cohort. Prior anti-PD-1, anti-PD-L1 or anti-CTLA-4 therapy was permitted, and about two fifths of dose-escalation patients had received checkpoint inhibitors. Of the roughly 54 patients in dose escalation, some 20 had hepatocellular carcinoma, about 15 had melanoma, 9 had renal cell carcinoma and 9 had head and neck cancer. Partial responses were achieved by three dose-escalation patients, of whom one had hepatocellular carcinoma and two had cutaneous melanoma. The monotherapy dose-escalation portion (N of about 49 patients) of the phase I ivuxolimab trial is reported in the paper. Intravenous ivuxolimab was administered to patients every 2 weeks at six dose levels: 0.01, 0.1, 0.3, 1.5, 3 and 10 mg/kg. The point of sequencing TCRbeta in the periphery was to test whether ivuxolimab changed TCR sequence diversity and drove clonal T-cell expansion.

The CDR3 sequence holds 15 residues, the cysteine and phenylalanine included. The only DNA kept is the CDR3, 45 bases in frame from the first base. Sequences MDHEN (CDR1) and SYDVKM (CDR2) are obtained from the germline V gene. The trim is 2 bases for V and 4 bases for J, with a gap of 14 bases between the germline ends. This clone was detected only a few times. It has no known antigen specificity. No quality values exist for individual bases; no much larger clone is one base distant. General conclusions and limits of the study: Partial responders in the 0.1-3.0 mg/kg groups had among the lowest normalized peripheral clonal expansion, especially among CD8+ T cells. After ivuxolimab, CD8+ T cells had more expanded clones than CD4+ T cells on average. Antigen specificity was not determined for the clonally expanded peripheral T cells. Low levels of normalized T-cell clonal expansion were also shown by some nonresponding patients. At doses of 0.1 to 3.0 mg/kg, clonal expansion of both CD4+ and CD8+ blood T cells was observed from baseline to week 6.

For sequencing of the TCRbeta CDR3 region, genomic DNA was extracted from the sorted cells. The immunoSEQ Assay was used to sequence the TCRbeta CDR3 regions. The clones in this table, taken by TCRdb from immuneACCESS, are in-frame only. Not every clone is retained; where verified, under half of the shortfall comes from an unresolved V gene, and the cause of the rest is unknown. Within this sample are some 80,000 clones, with about four fifths of them counted one time only. The ten largest make up just under 25% of the sample. Patients with autoimmune disease history or receiving systemic immunosuppression were excluded from the trial. Peripheral blood for TCR sequencing was drawn from every dose cohort at baseline, at cycle 4 day 1 and at cycle 7 day 1. The samples were drawn from a first-in-human, open-label, multicenter phase I dose-escalation trial of ivuxolimab. Adults with locally advanced or metastatic melanoma, renal cell, hepatocellular, or head and neck squamous cell carcinoma were enrolled in the trial. CD4+ and CD8+ T cells were sorted separately from peripheral blood before TCR sequencing.

The chain was built from TRBV28 and TRBJ1-1; tentative D gene TRBD1, with 5 bases matching. The input for sequencing was CD4+ or CD8+ T cells sorted from blood, taken in a trial of the OX40 agonist ivuxolimab. The sequence was collected from an adult with an advanced solid tumor such as melanoma, head and neck, liver or kidney cancer. CDR3 sequence: CASSLSLAGGTEAFF. In nucleotide form, the sequence is TGTGCCAGCAGTTTAAGCCTGGCTGGGGGCACTGAAGCTTTCTTT.